Listed here are 15 T cell receptor beta chains from one sample, sequenced in a study of blood T cells in healthy people across ages. A J-beta primer mix and a sample-barcoded 5' primer were used in a second PCR of roughly 6 to 11 cycles. TCRdb processed the 5' RACE reads anew with MiXCR; each CDR3 protein has one entry. The table has under 2 million distinct CDR3 sequences, about 31% seen once. The sample comprised blood. All receptors derive from a woman aged 25 to 39 in good health.

Concerning this clonotype: Being one base from a much bigger clone, this may be a read error. The chain has TRBV4-1 and TRBJ2-7; unclear D gene. This CDR3 region has 13 residues. Germline V gene data show CDR1 as MGHRA and CDR2 as YSYEKL. The CDR3 spells CAGSQDTTYEQYF. In nucleotides, the CDR3 is TGCGCCGGCAGCCAAGATACAACCTACGAGCAGTACTTC.

The chain combines TRBV14 with TRBJ2-5; 7 bases map to TRBD2. The CDR3 consists of 15 residues. Unmatched junction bases numbered 15, after V lost 3 bases and J lost 11 bases. Germline lookup yields CDR1 SGHDN and CDR2 FVKESK. The CDR3 sequence: CASSQTYGGKNEQYF. CDR3 bases: TGTGCCAGCAGCCAGACCTACGGGGGGAAGAATGAGCAGTACTTC.

The chain has TRBV27 and TRBJ1-5; the D gene is possibly TRBD1 (6 bases). The CDR3 runs 13 residues. Looked up from germline, CDR1 is MNHEY and CDR2 is SMNVEV (reference sequence). V lost 6 bases to trimming and J lost 13 bases, with 19 bases between them. CDR3 loop: CASRRGKGGPQHF. CDR3 nucleotides: TGTGCCAGCAGGAGGGGGAAAGGAGGGCCTCAGCATTTT.

The chain combines TRBV10-3 with TRBJ1-5; tentatively, D is TRBD1 (5 bases). The CDR3 loop spans 12 amino acids. The V gene's germline CDR1 is ENHRY and CDR2 SYGVKD. Deletions cut 11 bases from V and 5 bases from J, with 13 bases between. CDR3 DNA sequence: TGTGCCGCCGCCGGCAGGGATCAGCCCCAGCATTTT. It is translated as CAAAGRDQPQHF.

The sample holds a few counts of this clonotype. The chain employs TRBV28 and TRBJ2-1; TRBD2 agrees at 8 bases. Germline CDR1 MDHEN, CDR2 SYDVKM. The CDR3 covers 11 residues. J lost 10 bases, V lost 5 bases, and 1 base had no gene match. The CDR3: CASSRLAEQFF. The CDR3 region has the DNA TGTGCCAGCAGTCGACTAGCGGAGCAGTTCTTC.

This clonotype showed up just a few times. The genes are TRBV5-1 and TRBJ2-7; no firm D call. CDR1 is SGHRS and CDR2 is YFSETQ in the germline V gene. CDR3 size: 13 residues. Trimming shortened V by 2 bases and J by 3 bases, and 9 bases separated the two germline ends. The CDR3 spells CASSFMGNYEQYF. As DNA, the CDR3 is TGCGCCAGCAGCTTCATGGGAAACTACGAGCAGTACTTC.

The chain is built from TRBV27 and TRBJ1-2, with TRBD1 as a possible D gene (6 bases). This CDR3 spans 15 amino acids. V lost 0 bases to trimming and J lost 6 bases, with 14 bases between them. Germline CDR1 reads MNHEY; CDR2 reads SMNVEV (reference sequence). CDR3 bases: TGTGCCAGCAGTTTATCGGGAGTACAGGGCAATGGCTACACCTTC. Residues: CASSLSGVQGNGYTF.

This clonotype has only a few counts. The rearrangement joins TRBV24-1 to TRBJ2-3; D gene uncertain. Germline V gene data show CDR1 as KGHDR and CDR2 as SFDVKD. The V and J ends lost 3 bases and 2 bases respectively, with 14 bases between them. This CDR3 spans 16 amino acids. The CDR3 DNA sequence: TGTGCCACCAGTGATGTAGGCGGTTTATCCACAGATACGCAGTATTTT. This gives the protein CATSDVGGLSTDTQYF.

In regard to this clonotype: A much larger clone is a single base away; this may be a read error. The CDR3 DNA reads as TGCAGTGCACGGCAGGGGGGTATTGACTCTGGAAACACCAGATATTTT. This codes for CSARQGGIDSGNTRYF. The V and J genes are TRBV20-1 and TRBJ1-3; 7 bases fit TRBD1. Germline-derived CDR1 and CDR2 are DFQATT and SNEGSKA (reference sequence). The CDR3 has 16 amino acids.

The chain uses TRBV20-1 and TRBJ2-7; 13 bases are shared with TRBD2. V trimming: 5 bases; J trimming: 5 bases; junction bases outside the gene matches: 6. The CDR3 runs to 14 residues. The V gene's germline CDR1 is DFQATT and CDR2 SNEGSKA (reference sequence). The CDR3 DNA reads TGCAGTGCTCGACTAGCGGGAGGACGCAACGAGCAGTACTTC. This sequence encodes CSARLAGGRNEQYF.

This clonotype was picked up a small number of times. This chain joins TRBV5-1 and TRBJ2-1; TRBD2 agrees at 7 bases. The CDR3 is 15 residues long. V was pared by 2 bases and J by 4 bases, with 6 bases of the junction left unmatched. Germline CDR1 reads SGHRS; CDR2 reads YFSETQ. The CDR3 reads CASSFTRERYNEQFF. CDR3 DNA sequence: TGCGCCAGCAGCTTTACGCGGGAGAGGTACAATGAGCAGTTCTTC.

The table lists this clonotype with a count of one. The chain recombines TRBV3-1 with TRBJ1-1; 7 bases are a match to TRBD1. Unmatched junction bases numbered 7, after V lost 1 base and J lost 8 bases. Germline CDR1 is LGHDT and CDR2 is YNNKEL (reference sequence). The CDR3 has 14 residues. CDR3 sequence: CASSQGATGAEAFF. CDR3 bases: TGTGCCAGCAGCCAAGGAGCCACAGGGGCCGAAGCTTTCTTT. Filled out from reference TRBV3-1 and TRBJ1-1, the complete variable domain reads DTAVSQTPKYLVTQMGNDKSIKCEQNLGHDTMYWYKQDSKKFLKIMFSYNNKELIINETVPNRFSPKSPDKAHLNLHINSLELGDSAVYFCASSQGATGAEAFFGQGTRLTVV.

This clonotype was seen a handful of times. The chain couples TRBV28 to TRBJ2-1; the match to TRBD2 covers 11 bases. With 5 bases clipped from V and 6 bases from J, the junction kept 9 bases outside the gene matches. This CDR3 is built from 16 residues. From germline, CDR1 is MDHEN and CDR2 SYDVKM. The CDR3 DNA sequence: TGTGCCAGCAGTCCTGGTAGCGGGAGGGCGGGCAATGAGCAGTTCTTC. Its translation is CASSPGSGRAGNEQFF.

The chain employs TRBV28 and TRBJ2-5; 8 bases map to TRBD1. This CDR3 contains 15 residues. With V trimmed by 7 bases and J by 2 bases, 9 bases remained unmatched. Germline V gene sequence: CDR1 MDHEN, CDR2 SYDVKM. CDR3 in amino acids: CASNSRGTGQETQYF. The CDR3 DNA sequence: TGTGCCAGCAACTCACGGGGGACAGGACAAGAGACCCAGTACTTC.

This clonotype appeared a few times. The CDR3 protein is CASSLYPGTDTQYF. CDR3 DNA sequence: TGTGCCAGCAGTTTATACCCCGGCACAGATACGCAGTATTTT. The chain has TRBV27 and TRBJ2-3, with no clear D. V dropped 1 base and J dropped 1 base, with 6 bases sitting between them. The CDR3 runs 14 residues. Germline CDR1 MNHEY, CDR2 SMNVEV (reference sequence).